The entry below gives a single T cell receptor beta chain sequence along with its context. The CDR3 runs to 16 residues. The trim removed 1 base at V and 4 bases at J, leaving 4 bases unmatched. Per germline, CDR1 MDHEN and CDR2 SYDVKM. TCRdb's copy holds only in-frame clones and misses some; the assay was immunoSEQ multiplex PCR. The sample contains approximately 1,000,000 clones, 60% to 85% of which appear only once. These data come from a study of shared clonotypes between healthy human individuals. This chain joins TRBV28 and TRBJ2-5, with 12 nucleotides matching TRBD1. Sequencing was carried out using memory CD4+ T cells from PBMCs. Subset denoted: CD45RA-negative fraction. The origin of this receptor is a man between 18 and 29 years old in good health. Some clones in this sample may be carry-over from other donors' samples. CDR3 loop: CASSLFWDRGRETQYF. In nucleotides, the CDR3 is TGTGCCAGCAGTTTATTTTGGGACAGGGGGCGAGAGACCCAGTACTTC.